The T cell receptor beta chain described here comes from a study of molecular identifiers for immune sequencing clone quantification. TCRdb fed the PCR reads into MiXCR, producing one record per CDR3 protein. The sample consists of 250,000 to 400,000 distinct CDR3 sequences, around 21% of them appearing once. Concerning this clonotype: Without the conserved terminal phenylalanine or tryptophan, this CDR3 likely stems from a read error.

Germline V CDR1 and CDR2: SEHNR, FQNEAQ (reference sequence). The CDR3 covers 14 residues. V shed 0 bases and J shed 3 bases, with 9 bases lying between them. V usage is TRBV7-9 and J usage is TRBJ2-7; D perhaps matches TRBD2 (5 bases). The receptor's source is a human donor in good health. Some libraries in this study had Jurkat cell RNA spiked in. Sequencing was performed on naive CD8+ T cells from blood, with Jurkat cell RNA spiked in. The subset: FACS-sorted CD8+CD4-CCR7+CD45RA+ naive T cells. The CDR3 DNA follows: TGTGCCAGCAGCTTAGCAGGTCGGGGCTACGAGCAGTACTCC. The encoded protein is CASSLAGRGYEQYS.